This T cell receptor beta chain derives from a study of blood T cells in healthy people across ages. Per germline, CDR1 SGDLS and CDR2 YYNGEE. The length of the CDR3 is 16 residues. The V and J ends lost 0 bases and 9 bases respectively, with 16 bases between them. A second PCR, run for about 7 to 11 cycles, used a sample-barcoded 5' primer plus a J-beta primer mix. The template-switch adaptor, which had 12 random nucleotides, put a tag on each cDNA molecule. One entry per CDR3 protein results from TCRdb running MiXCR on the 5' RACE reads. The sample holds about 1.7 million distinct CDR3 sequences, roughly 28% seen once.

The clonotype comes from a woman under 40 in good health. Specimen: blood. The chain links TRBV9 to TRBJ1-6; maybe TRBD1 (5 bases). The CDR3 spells CASSVGGGAQGSPLHF. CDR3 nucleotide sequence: TGTGCCAGCAGCGTAGGAGGTGGGGCGCAGGGTTCACCCCTCCACTTT.